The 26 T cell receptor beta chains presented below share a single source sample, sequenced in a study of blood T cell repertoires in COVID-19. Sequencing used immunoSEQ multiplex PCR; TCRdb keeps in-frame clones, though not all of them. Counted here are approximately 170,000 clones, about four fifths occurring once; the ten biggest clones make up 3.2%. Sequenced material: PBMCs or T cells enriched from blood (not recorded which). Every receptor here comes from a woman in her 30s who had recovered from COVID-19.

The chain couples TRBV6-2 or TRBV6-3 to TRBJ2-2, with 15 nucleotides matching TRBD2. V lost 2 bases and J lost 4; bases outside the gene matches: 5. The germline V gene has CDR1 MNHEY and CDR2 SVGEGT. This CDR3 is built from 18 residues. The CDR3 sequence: CASSYGLAGGHGTGELFF. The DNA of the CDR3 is TGTGCCAGCAGTTACGGACTAGCGGGGGGGCATGGCACCGGGGAGCTGTTTTTT.

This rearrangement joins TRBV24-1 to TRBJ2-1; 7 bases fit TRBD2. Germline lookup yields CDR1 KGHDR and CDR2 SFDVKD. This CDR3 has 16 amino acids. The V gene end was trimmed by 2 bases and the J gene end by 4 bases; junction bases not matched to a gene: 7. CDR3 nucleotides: TGTGCCACCAGTGATTATGGGGGAGGGGTTTACAATGAGCAGTTCTTC. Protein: CATSDYGGGVYNEQFF.

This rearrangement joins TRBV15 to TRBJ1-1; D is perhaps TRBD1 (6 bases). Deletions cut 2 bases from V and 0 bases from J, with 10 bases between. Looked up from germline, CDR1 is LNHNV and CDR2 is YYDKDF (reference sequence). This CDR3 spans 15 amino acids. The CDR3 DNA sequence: TGTGCCACCAGCAGATCCGGACAGCTGAACACTGAAGCTTTCTTT. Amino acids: CATSRSGQLNTEAFF.

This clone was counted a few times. CDR3 residues: CASKQTGRESPLHF. CDR3 in DNA: TGTGCCAGTAAACAGACAGGGAGAGAGTCACCCCTCCACTTT. This chain connects TRBV19 to TRBJ1-6; 7 nucleotides line up with TRBD1. Trimming removed 7 bases from V and 10 bases from J; junction bases left unmatched: 10. CDR1 is LNHDA and CDR2 is SQIVND in the germline V gene (reference sequence). The CDR3 is 14 residues long.

Written as DNA, the CDR3 is TGTGCCAGCAGCTTGAGTGTTACAGGGGCCTTAAACTATGGCTACACCTTC. Its translation: CASSLSVTGALNYGYTF. The chain employs TRBV5-5 and TRBJ1-2; 7 positions match TRBD1. This CDR3 contains 17 residues. Germline CDR1 and CDR2: SGHKS and YYEKEE (reference sequence). With V trimmed by 1 base and J by 2 bases, 11 bases remained unmatched.

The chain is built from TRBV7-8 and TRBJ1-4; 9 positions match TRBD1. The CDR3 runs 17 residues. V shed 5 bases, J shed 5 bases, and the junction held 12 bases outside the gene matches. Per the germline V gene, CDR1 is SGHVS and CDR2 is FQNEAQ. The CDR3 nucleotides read TGTGCCAGCAGCACGTGGACAGGGGTTAGGGGGAATGAAAAACTGTTTTTT. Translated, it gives CASSTWTGVRGNEKLFF.

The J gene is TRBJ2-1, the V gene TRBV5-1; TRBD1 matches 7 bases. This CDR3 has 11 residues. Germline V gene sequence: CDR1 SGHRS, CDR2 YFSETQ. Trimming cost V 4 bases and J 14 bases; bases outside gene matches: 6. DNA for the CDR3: TGCGCCAGCAGCCGGGACAGAGCGAAGTTCTTC. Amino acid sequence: CASSRDRAKFF.

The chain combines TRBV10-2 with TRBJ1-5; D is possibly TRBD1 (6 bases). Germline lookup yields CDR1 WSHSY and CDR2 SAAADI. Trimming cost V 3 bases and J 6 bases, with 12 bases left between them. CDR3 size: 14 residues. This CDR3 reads CASSDSGASQPQHF. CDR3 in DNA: TGCGCCAGCAGTGACTCAGGGGCAAGTCAGCCCCAGCATTTT.

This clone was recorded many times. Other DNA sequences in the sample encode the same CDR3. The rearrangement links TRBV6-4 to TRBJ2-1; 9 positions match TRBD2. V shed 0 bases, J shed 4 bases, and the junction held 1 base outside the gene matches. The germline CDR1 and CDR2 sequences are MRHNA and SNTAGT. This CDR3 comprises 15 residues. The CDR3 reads CASSDSSGSYNEQFF. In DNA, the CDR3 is TGTGCCAGCAGTGACTCTAGCGGGAGTTACAATGAGCAGTTCTTC.

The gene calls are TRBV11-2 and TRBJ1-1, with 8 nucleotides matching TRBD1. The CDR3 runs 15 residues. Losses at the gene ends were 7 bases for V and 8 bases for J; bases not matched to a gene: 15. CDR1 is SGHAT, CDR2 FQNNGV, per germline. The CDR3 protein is CASTNWGTGHLEAFF. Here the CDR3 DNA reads TGTGCCAGCACCAACTGGGGGACAGGACATTTGGAAGCTTTCTTT.

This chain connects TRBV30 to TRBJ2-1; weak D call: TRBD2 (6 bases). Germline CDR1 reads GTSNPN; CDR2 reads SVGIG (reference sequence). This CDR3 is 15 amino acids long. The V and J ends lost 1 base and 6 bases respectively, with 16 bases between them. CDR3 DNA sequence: TGTGCCTGGAGTGGGGACTTAGGGCAACCCAATGAGCAGTTCTTC. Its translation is CAWSGDLGQPNEQFF.

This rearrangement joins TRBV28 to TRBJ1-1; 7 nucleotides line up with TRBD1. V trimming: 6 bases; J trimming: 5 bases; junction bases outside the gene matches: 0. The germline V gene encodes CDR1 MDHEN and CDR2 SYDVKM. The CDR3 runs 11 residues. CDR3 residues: CASRGQTEAFF. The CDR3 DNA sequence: TGTGCCAGCAGGGGACAGACTGAAGCTTTCTTT.

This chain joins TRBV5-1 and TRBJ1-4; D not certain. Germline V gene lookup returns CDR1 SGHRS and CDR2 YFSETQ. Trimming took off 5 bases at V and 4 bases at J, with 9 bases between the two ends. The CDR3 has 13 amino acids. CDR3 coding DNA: TGCGCCAGCAGGTCCAGGCTTAATGAAAAACTGTTTTTT. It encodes CASRSRLNEKLFF.

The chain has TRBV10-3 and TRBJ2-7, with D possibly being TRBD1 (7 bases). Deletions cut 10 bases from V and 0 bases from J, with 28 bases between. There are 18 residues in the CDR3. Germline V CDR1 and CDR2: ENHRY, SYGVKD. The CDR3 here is CATSTGAGRGTSSYEQYV. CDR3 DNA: TGTGCCACATCCACAGGGGCAGGGCGGGGAACAAGCTCCTACGAGCAGTACGTC.

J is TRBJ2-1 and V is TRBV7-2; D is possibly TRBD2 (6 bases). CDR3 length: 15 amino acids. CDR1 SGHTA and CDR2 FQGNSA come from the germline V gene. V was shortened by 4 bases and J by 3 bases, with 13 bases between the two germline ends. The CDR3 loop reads CASSYQRVVYNEQFF. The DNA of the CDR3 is TGTGCCAGCAGCTACCAGCGGGTAGTCTACAATGAGCAGTTCTTC.

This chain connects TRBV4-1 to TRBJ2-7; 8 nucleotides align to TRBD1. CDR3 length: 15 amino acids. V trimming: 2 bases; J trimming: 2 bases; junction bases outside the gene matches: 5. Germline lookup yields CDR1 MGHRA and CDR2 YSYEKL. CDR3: CASSQQDRAPYEQYF. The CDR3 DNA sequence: TGCGCCAGCAGCCAACAGGACAGGGCCCCCTACGAGCAGTACTTC.

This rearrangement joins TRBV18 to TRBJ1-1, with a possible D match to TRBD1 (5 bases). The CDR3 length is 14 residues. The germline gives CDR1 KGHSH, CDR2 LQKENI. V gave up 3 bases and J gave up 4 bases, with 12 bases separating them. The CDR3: CASSPGGRGTEAFF. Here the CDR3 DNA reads TGTGCCAGCTCACCGGGGGGTAGAGGCACTGAAGCTTTCTTT.

This chain's CDR3 is CASTLGQGAGDTQYF. The CDR3 nucleotides are TGTGCCAGCACCCTCGGACAGGGGGCGGGAGATACGCAGTATTTT. This sequence joins TRBV7-9 and TRBJ2-3, with 11 bases fitting TRBD1. V shed 7 bases and J 5 bases; nucleotides not matched to a gene: 8. CDR1 is SEHNR, CDR2 FQNEAQ, per germline (reference sequence). This CDR3 is built from 15 residues.

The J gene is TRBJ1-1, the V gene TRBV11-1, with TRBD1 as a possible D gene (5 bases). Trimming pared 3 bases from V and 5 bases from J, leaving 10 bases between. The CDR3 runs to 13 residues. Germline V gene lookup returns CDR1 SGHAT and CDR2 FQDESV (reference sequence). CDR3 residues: CASSLSGVTEAFF. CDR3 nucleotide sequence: TGTGCCAGCAGCTTGTCGGGGGTGACTGAAGCTTTCTTT.

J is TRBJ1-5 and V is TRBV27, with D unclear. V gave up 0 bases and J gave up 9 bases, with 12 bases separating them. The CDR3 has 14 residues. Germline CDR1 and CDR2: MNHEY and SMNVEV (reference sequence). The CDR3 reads CASSLSRQEGPQHF. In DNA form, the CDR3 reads TGTGCCAGCAGTTTATCGCGTCAGGAAGGGCCCCAGCATTTT.

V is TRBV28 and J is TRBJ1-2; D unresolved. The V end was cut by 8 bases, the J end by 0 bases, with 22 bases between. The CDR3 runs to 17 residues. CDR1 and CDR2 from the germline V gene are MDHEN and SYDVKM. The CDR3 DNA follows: TGTGCCAGCGTTTCTATCAAAACAGTCCTTTCTAACTATGGCTACACCTTC. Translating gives CASVSIKTVLSNYGYTF.

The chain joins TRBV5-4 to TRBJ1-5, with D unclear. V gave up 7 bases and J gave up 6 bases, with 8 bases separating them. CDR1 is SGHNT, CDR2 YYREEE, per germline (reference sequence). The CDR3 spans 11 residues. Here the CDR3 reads CASDYRQPQHF. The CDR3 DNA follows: TGTGCCAGCGACTACCGTCAGCCCCAGCATTTT.

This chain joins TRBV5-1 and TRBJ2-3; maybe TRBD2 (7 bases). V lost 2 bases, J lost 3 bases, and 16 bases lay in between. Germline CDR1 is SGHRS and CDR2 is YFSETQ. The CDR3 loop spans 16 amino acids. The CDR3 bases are TGCGCCAGCAGCTTTCTGTGGGAGGGGGGGACAGATACGCAGTATTTT. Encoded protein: CASSFLWEGGTDTQYF.

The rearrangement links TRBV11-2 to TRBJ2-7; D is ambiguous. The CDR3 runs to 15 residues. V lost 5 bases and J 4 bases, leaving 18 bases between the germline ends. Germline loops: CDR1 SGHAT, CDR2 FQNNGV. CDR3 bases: TGTGCCAGCAGCGCCCAAATAGTCCCAGGTTACGAGCAGTACTTC. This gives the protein CASSAQIVPGYEQYF.

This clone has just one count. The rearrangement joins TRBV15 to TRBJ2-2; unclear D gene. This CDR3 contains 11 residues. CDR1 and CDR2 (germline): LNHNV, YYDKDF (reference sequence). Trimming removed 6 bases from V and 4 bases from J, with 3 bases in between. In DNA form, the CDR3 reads TGTGCCACCAGGCGCACCGGGGAGCTGTTTTTT. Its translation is CATRRTGELFF.

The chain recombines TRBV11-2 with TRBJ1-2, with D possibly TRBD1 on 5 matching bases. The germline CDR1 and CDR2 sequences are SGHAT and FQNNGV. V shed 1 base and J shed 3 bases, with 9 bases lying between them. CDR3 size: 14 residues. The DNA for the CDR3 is TGTGCCAGCAGCTTAGGGGACTGGGACTATGGCTACACCTTC. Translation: CASSLGDWDYGYTF.